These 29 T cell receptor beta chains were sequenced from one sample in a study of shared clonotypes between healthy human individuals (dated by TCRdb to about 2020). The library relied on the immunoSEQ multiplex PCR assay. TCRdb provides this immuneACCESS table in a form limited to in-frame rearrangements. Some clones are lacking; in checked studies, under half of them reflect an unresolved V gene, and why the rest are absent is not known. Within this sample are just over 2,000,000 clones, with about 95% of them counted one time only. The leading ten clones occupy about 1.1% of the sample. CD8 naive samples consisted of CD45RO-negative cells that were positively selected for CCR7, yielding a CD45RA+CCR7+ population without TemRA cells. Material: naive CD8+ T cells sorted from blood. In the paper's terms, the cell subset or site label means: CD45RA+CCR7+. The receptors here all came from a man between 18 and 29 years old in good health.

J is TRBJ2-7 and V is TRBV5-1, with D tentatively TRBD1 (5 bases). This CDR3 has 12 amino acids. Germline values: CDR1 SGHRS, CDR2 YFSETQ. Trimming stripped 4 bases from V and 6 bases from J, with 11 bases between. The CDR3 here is CASSLQGVEQYF. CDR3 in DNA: TGCGCCAGCAGCCTGCAAGGGGTCGAGCAGTACTTC. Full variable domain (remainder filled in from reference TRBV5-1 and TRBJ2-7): KAGVTQTPRYLIKTRGQQVTLSCSPISGHRSVSWYQQTPGQGLQFLFEYFSETQRNKGNFPGRFSGRQFSNSRSEMNVSTLELGDSALYLCASSLQGVEQYFGPGTRLTVT.

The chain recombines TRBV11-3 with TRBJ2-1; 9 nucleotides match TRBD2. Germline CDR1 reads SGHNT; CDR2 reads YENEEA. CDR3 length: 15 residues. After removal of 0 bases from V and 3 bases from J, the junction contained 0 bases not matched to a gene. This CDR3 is CASSLDSGSYNEQFF. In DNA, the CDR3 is TGTGCCAGCAGCTTAGATAGCGGGAGCTACAATGAGCAGTTCTTC.

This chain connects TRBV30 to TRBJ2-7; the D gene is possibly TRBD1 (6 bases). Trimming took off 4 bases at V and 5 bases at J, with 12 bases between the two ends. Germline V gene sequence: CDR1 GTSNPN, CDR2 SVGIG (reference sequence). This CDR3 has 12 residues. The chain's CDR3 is CAWNTGHNEQYF. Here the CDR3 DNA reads TGTGCCTGGAACACAGGGCACAACGAGCAGTACTTC. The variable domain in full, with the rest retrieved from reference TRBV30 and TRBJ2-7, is SQTIHQWPATLVQPVGSPLSLECTVEGTSNPNLYWYRQAAGRGLQLLFYSVGIGQISSEVPQNLSASRPQDRQFILSSKKLLLSDSGFYLCAWNTGHNEQYFGPGTRLTVT.

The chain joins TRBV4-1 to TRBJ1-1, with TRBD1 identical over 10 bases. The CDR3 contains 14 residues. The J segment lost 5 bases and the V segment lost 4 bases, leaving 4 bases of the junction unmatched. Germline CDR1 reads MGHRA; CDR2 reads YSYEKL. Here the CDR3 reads CASSPGTGATEAFF. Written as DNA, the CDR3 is TGCGCCAGCAGCCCCGGGACAGGGGCTACTGAAGCTTTCTTT.

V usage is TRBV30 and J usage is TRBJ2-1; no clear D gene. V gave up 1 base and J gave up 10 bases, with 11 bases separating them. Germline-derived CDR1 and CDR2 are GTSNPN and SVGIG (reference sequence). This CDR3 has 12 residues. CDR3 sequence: CAWSDLEGEQFF. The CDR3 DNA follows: TGTGCCTGGAGTGACCTAGAAGGGGAGCAGTTCTTC.

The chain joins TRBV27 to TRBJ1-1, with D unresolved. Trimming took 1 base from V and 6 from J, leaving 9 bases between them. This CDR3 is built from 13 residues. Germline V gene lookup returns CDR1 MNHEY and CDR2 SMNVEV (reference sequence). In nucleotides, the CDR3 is TGTGCCAGCAGTTTATTGGGTAGCCCTGAAGCTTTCTTT. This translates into CASSLLGSPEAFF.

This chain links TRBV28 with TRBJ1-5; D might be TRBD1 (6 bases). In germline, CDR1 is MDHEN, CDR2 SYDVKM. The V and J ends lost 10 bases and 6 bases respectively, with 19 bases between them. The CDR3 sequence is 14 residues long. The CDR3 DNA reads TGTGCCACCAGAATGGTACAGGGCAGTCAGCCCCAGCATTTT. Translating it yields CATRMVQGSQPQHF.

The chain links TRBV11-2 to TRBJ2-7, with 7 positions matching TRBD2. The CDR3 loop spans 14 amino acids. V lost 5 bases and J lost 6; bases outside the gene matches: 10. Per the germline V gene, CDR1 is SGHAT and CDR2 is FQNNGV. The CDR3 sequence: CASSGRDYGSEQYF. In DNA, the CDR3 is TGTGCCAGCAGCGGCCGGGACTACGGTAGCGAGCAGTACTTC.

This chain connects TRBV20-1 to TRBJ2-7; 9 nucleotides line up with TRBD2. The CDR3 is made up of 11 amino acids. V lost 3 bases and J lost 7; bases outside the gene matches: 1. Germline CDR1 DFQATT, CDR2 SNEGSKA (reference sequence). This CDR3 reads CSARTSGEQYF. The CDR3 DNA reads TGCAGTGCTAGGACTAGCGGAGAGCAGTACTTC.

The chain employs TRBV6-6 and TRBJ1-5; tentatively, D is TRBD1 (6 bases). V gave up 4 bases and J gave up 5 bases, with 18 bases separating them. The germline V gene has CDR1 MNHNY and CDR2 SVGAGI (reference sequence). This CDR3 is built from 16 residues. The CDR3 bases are TGTGCCAGCAGTTCGACAGGAGGGATGAGGGATCAGCCCCAGCATTTT. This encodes CASSSTGGMRDQPQHF.

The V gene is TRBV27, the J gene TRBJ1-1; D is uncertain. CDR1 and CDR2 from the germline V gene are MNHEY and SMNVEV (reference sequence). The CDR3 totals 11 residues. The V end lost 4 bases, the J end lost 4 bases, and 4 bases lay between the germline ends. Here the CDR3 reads CASSSLTEAFF. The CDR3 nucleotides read TGTGCCAGCAGTTCCCTCACTGAAGCTTTCTTT.

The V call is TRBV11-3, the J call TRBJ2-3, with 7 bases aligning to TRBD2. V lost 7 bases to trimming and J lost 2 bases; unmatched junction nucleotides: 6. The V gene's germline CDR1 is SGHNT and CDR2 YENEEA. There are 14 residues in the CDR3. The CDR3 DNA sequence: TGTGCCAGCAAGGATCTAGCGGACACAGATACGCAGTATTTT. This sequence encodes CASKDLADTDTQYF.

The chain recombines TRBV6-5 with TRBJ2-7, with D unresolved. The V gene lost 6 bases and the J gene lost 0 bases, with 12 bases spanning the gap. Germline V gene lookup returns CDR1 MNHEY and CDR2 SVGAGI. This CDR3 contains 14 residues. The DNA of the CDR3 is TGTGCCAGCAGCACTCTGACTTCCTCCTACGAGCAGTACTTC. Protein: CASSTLTSSYEQYF.

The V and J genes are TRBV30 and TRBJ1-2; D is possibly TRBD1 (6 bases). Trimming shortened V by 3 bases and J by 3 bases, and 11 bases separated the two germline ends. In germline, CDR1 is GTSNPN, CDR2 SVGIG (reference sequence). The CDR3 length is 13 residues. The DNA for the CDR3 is TGTGCCTGGAGAATGACAGGAGACTATGGCTACACCTTC. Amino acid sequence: CAWRMTGDYGYTF. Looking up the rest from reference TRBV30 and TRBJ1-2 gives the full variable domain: SQTIHQWPATLVQPVGSPLSLECTVEGTSNPNLYWYRQAAGRGLQLLFYSVGIGQISSEVPQNLSASRPQDRQFILSSKKLLLSDSGFYLCAWRMTGDYGYTFGSGTRLTVV.

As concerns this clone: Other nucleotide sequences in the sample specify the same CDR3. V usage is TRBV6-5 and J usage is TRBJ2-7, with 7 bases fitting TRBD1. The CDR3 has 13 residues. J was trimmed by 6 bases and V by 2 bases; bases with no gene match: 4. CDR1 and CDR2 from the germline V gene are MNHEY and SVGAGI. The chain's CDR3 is CASSYLTGSEQYF. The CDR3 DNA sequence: TGTGCCAGCAGTTACCTGACAGGGAGCGAGCAGTACTTC.

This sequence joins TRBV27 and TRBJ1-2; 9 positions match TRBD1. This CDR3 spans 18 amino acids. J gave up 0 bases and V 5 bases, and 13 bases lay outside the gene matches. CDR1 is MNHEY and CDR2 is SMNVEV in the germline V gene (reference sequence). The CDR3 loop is CASSHTGGAGAANYGYTF. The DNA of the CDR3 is TGTGCCAGCAGTCACACAGGGGGCGCGGGGGCAGCTAACTATGGCTACACCTTC.

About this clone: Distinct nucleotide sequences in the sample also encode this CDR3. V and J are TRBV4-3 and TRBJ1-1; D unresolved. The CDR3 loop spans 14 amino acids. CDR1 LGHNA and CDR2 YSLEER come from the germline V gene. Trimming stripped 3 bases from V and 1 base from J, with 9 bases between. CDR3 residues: CASSQDWGNTEAFF. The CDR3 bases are TGCGCCAGCAGCCAGGACTGGGGGAACACTGAAGCTTTCTTT.

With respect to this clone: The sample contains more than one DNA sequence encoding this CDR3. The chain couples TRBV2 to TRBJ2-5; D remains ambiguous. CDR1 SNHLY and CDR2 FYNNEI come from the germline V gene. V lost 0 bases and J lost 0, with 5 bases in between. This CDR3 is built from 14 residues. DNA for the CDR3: TGTGCCAGCAGTGAAGCAGGATACCAAGAGACCCAGTACTTC. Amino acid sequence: CASSEAGYQETQYF. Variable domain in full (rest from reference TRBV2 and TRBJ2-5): EPEVTQTPSHQVTQMGQEVILRCVPISNHLYFYWYRQILGQKVEFLVSFYNNEISEKSEIFDDQFSVERPDGSNFTLKIRSTKLEDSAMYFCASSEAGYQETQYFGPGTRLLVL.

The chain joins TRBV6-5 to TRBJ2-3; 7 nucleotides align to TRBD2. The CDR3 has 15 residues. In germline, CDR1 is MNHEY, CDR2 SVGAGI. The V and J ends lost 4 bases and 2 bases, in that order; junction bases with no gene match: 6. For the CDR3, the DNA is TGTGCCAGCAGTTCCCGCGGGGGATTCACAGATACGCAGTATTTT. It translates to CASSSRGGFTDTQYF.

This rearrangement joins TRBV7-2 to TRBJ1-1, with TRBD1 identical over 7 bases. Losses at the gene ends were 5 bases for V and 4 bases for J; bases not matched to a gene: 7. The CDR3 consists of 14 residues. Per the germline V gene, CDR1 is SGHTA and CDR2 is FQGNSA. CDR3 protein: CASSIQTGTTEAFF. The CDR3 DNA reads TGTGCCAGCAGCATACAGACAGGGACCACTGAAGCTTTCTTT. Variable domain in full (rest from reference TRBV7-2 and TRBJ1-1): GAGVSQSPSNKVTEKGKDVELRCDPISGHTALYWYRQSLGQGLEFLIYFQGNSAPDKSGLPSDRFSAERTGGSVSTLTIQRTQQEDSAVYLCASSIQTGTTEAFFGQGTRLTVV.

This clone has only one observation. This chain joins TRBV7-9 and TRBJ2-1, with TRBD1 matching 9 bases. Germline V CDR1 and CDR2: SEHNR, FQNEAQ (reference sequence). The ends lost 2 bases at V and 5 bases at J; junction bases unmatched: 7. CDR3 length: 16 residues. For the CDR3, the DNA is TGTGCCAGCAGCTTACTCGCCGGGACAGGGAACAATGAGCAGTTCTTC. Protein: CASSLLAGTGNNEQFF.

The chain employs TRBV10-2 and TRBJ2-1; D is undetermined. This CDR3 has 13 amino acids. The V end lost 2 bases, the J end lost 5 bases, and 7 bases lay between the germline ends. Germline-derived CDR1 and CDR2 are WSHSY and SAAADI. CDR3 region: CASSETRNNEQFF. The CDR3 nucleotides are TGCGCCAGCAGTGAGACGAGAAACAATGAGCAGTTCTTC.

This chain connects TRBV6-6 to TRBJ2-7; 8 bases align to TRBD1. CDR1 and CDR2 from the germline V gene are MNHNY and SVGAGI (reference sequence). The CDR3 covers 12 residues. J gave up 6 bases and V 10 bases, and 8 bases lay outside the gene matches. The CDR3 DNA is TGTGCCACCGGAGAAACAGGGGGCGAGCAGTACTTC. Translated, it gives CATGETGGEQYF.

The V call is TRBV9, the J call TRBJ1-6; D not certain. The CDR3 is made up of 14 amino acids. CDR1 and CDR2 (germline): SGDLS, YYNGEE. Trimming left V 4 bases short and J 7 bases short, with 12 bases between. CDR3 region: CASSPSEINSPLHF. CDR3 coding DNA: TGTGCCAGCAGCCCATCAGAGATCAATTCACCCCTCCACTTT.

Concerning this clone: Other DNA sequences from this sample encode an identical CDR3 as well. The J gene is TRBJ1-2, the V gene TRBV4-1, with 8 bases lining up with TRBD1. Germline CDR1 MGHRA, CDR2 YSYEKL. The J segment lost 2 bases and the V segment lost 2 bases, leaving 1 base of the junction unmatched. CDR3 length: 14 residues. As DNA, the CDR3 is TGCGCCAGCAGCCAACGGACAGGGAACTATGGCTACACCTTC. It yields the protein CASSQRTGNYGYTF.

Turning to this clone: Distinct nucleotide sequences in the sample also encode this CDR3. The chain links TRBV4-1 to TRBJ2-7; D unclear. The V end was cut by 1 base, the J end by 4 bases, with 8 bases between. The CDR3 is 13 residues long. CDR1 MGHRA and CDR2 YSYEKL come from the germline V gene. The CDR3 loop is CASSQVVGYEQYF. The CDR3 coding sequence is TGCGCCAGCAGCCAAGTGGTGGGGTACGAGCAGTACTTC.

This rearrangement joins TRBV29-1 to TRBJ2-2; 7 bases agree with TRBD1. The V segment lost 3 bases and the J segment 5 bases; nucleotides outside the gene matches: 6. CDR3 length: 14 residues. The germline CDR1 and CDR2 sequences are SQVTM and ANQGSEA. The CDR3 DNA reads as TGCAGCGTTGAGGACAGGAGACAAACCGGGGAGCTGTTTTTT. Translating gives CSVEDRRQTGELFF.

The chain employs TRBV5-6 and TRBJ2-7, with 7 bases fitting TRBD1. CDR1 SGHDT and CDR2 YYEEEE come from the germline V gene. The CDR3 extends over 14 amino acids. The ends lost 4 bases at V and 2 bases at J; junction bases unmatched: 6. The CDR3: CASSMDRSPYEQYF. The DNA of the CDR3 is TGTGCCAGCAGCATGGACAGGTCCCCCTACGAGCAGTACTTC.

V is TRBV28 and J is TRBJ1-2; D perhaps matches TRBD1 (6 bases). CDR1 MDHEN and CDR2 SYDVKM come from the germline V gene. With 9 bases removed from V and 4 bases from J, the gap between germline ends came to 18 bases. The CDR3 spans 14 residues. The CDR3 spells CASRWIQGAYGYTF. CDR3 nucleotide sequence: TGTGCCAGTCGTTGGATACAGGGCGCCTATGGCTACACCTTC.